This T cell receptor beta chain was obtained from a study of blood T cell repertoires in COVID-19. About the research overall: The United States, Italy and Spain were the sources of the acute and convalescent COVID-19 samples.

Under the authors' procedure: Amplification of reference gene primers provided the estimated nucleated cell counts. Repertoires were generated with immunoSEQ multiplex PCR, while TCRdb's copy carries only in-frame clones and drops some. That table furnishes V, J and clone size, whereas the DNA furnished D and trimming. The table includes about 36,000 clones, approximately 80% detected once. V was clipped by 5 bases and J by 2 bases; unmatched bases: 6. This CDR3 comprises 16 residues. Germline values: CDR1 SGHVS, CDR2 FQNEAQ. This chain connects TRBV7-8 to TRBJ2-5; TRBD2 agrees at 12 bases. This clonotype was sampled from a man aged 45-65 years with active COVID-19. Specimen: peripheral blood. The CDR3 coding sequence is TGTGCCAGCAGCCCCCCTGGACTAGCGGGGCAAGAGACCCAGTACTTC. Its translation is CASSPPGLAGQETQYF. The full variable domain, completed using reference TRBV7-8 and TRBJ2-5, is GAGVSQSPRYKVAKRGQDVALRCDPISGHVSLFWYQQALGQGPEFLTYFQNEAQLDKSGLPSDRFFAERPEGSVSTLKIQRTQQEDSAVYLCASSPPGLAGQETQYFGPGTRLLVL.